The sequence of this T cell receptor (beta chain) was determined in a study of cytomegalovirus exposure and HLA in healthy donors. This clone was seen only a few times. Its antigen remains unidentified. The PCR had 60 Vbeta and 13 Jbeta primers. Authors' methods: The authors later counted 70 million to 80 million unique TCR beta chains, 8.5 million to 13 million of them shared. TCRdb's copy holds only in-frame clones and misses some; the assay was immunoSEQ multiplex PCR. V and J calls and clone size are those listed in that table; D and trimming were worked out from the DNA. In the table there are 150,000 to 160,000 clones, approximately 72% of which are singletons. Study results and caveats: Rates of TCR association differed by HLA locus in a later analysis, with DRB1 highest and HLA-C lowest. Researchers catalogued some 160 TCR beta chains as cytomegalovirus-associated. Common viral pathogens seemed, in a later analysis, to connect with several of the most significant clusters.

The CDR3 spans 16 residues. CDR1 is SGHTS and CDR2 is YDEGEE in the germline V gene. The ends were cut back, 0 bases at V and 0 bases at J, with 12 bases in the middle. This clonotype was sampled from a man in his late teens or twenties in good health and CMV-seronegative. Sequenced: PBMCs. The chain carries TRBV5-8 and TRBJ1-1, with D possibly being TRBD1 (5 bases). CDR3 residues: CASSLVGGSMNTEAFF. The CDR3 DNA follows: TGTGCCAGCAGCTTGGTGGGGGGGAGCATGAACACTGAAGCTTTCTTT.